These 18 T cell receptor beta chains were sequenced from one sample in a study of CD8 T cells in ankylosing spondylitis. MiXCR, run by TCRdb on the 5' RACE reads, gives a single entry per CDR3 protein. The table has 100,000 to 150,000 distinct CDR3 sequences, approximately 9.7% seen once. Sequences were obtained from blood, either unsorted or a sorted T cell fraction (not recorded which). All receptors come from a male donor with ankylosing spondylitis or in good health (not recorded which).

This clonotype was found many times. The chain links TRBV29-1 to TRBJ1-2, with unresolved D. The CDR3 is made up of 13 amino acids. Germline V gene lookup returns CDR1 SQVTM and CDR2 ANQGSEA. Deletions cut 5 bases from V and 4 bases from J, with 14 bases between. The DNA of the CDR3 is TGCAGCGTTTCATTGAGGCCTACCTATGGCTACACCTTC. Protein: CSVSLRPTYGYTF.

This clonotype was picked up many times. V gene TRBV11-2 combines with J gene TRBJ1-4; maybe TRBD1 (5 bases). V was shortened by 5 bases and J by 0 bases, with 7 bases between the two germline ends. CDR1 SGHAT and CDR2 FQNNGV come from the germline V gene. The CDR3 totals 14 residues. The CDR3 protein is CASSPQATNEKLFF. CDR3 DNA sequence: TGTGCCAGCAGCCCACAGGCAACTAATGAAAAACTGTTTTTT.

This clonotype was observed many times. The chain is built from TRBV7-6 and TRBJ2-7; D is uncertain. Germline values: CDR1 SGHVS, CDR2 FNYEAQ. Trimming cost V 5 bases and J 4 bases, with 6 bases left between them. This CDR3 comprises 11 residues. DNA of the CDR3: TGTGCCAGCAGCCTTCAGTACGAGCAGTACTTC. It encodes CASSLQYEQYF.

With regard to this clonotype: Sequence at one end of the junction differs from germline and may be a read error. This chain uses TRBV7-2 with TRBJ2-7; 12 bases line up with TRBD1. CDR1 is SGHTA, CDR2 FQGNSA, per germline. The CDR3 runs 15 residues. In nucleotides, the CDR3 is TGTGCCAGCAGCCTATCCGGGACAGGGGGCTACGAGCTGTACTTC. It encodes CASSLSGTGGYELYF.

This clonotype was seen repeatedly, ten times or more. J is TRBJ1-2 and V is TRBV20-1; D is unresolved. Per the germline V gene, CDR1 is DFQATT and CDR2 is SNEGSKA (reference sequence). The CDR3 sequence is 13 residues long. Between the trimmed V and J ends, which lost 6 bases and 4 bases, there was a span of 15 bases. This CDR3 is CSAERVGTYGYTF. In DNA form, the CDR3 reads TGCAGTGCCGAGCGGGTGGGCACCTATGGCTACACCTTC.

The CDR3 spells CASNRDRGTDTQYF. CDR3 sequence (DNA): TGTGCCAGCAACCGAGACAGGGGGACAGATACGCAGTATTTT. This sequence joins TRBV2 and TRBJ2-3; 9 bases align to TRBD1. The CDR3 sequence is 14 residues long. Germline CDR1 and CDR2: SNHLY and FYNNEI. The ends lost 7 bases at V and 3 bases at J; junction bases unmatched: 5.

The chain carries TRBV7-3 and TRBJ2-1, with TRBD1 identical over 11 bases. J gave up 6 bases and V 5 bases, and 9 bases lay outside the gene matches. This CDR3 is 16 amino acids long. Looked up from germline, CDR1 is SGHTA and CDR2 is FQGTGA. The CDR3 sequence is CASSQIPGQGANEQFF. CDR3 bases: TGTGCCAGCAGCCAAATCCCCGGACAGGGGGCCAATGAGCAGTTCTTC.

Concerning this clonotype: A read error may explain this, as a much larger clone is one base away. The chain is built from TRBV27 and TRBJ2-4; possibly TRBD1 for D (6 bases). The CDR3 length is 14 residues. Per the germline V gene, CDR1 is MNHEY and CDR2 is SMNVEV (reference sequence). The CDR3 loop is CVSSLRGYGNIQYF. DNA for the CDR3: TGTGTCAGCAGTTTAAGGGGGTATGGAAACATTCAGTACTTC.

In this sample, this clonotype turned up many times. The genes are TRBV12-3 or TRBV12-4 and TRBJ1-1, with D hard to call. The CDR3 consists of 15 residues. Between the trimmed V and J ends, which lost 7 bases and 0 bases, there was a span of 15 bases. The chain's CDR3 is CASTSGYILNTEAFF. The CDR3 nucleotides read TGTGCCAGCACGTCGGGATACATTTTGAACACTGAAGCTTTCTTT.

This clonotype occurred a few times. The genes are TRBV5-1 and TRBJ2-7; 13 bases are shared with TRBD2. The V and J ends lost 1 base and 7 bases, in that order; junction bases with no gene match: 11. The CDR3 covers 17 residues. The germline gives CDR1 SGHRS, CDR2 YFSETQ. DNA of the CDR3: TGCGCCAGCAGCTTGTTGGCGGGGACTAGCGGGGTCCTGGAGCAGTACTTC. The encoded protein is CASSLLAGTSGVLEQYF.

This clonotype has at least ten counts. The chain joins TRBV29-1 to TRBJ1-1, with TRBD1 matching 8 bases. Germline CDR1 SQVTM, CDR2 ANQGSEA. The CDR3 length is 13 residues. J was trimmed by 4 bases and V by 1 base; bases with no gene match: 2. The CDR3 protein is CSVEAGQGTEAFF. CDR3 DNA: TGCAGCGTTGAAGCCGGACAGGGCACTGAAGCTTTCTTT.

Concerning this clonotype: This sequence may be a read error, since a much larger clone differs from it by one base. The V and J genes are TRBV24-1 and TRBJ2-1; D might be TRBD1 (6 bases). CDR3 length: 16 residues. Germline loops: CDR1 KGHDR, CDR2 SFDVKD. In DNA, the CDR3 is TGTGCCACCGGAACCGAGGCTGGGGGCTCCTACAATGTGCAGTTCTTC. Translating it yields CATGTEAGGSYNVQFF.

This clonotype was picked up a small number of times. For the CDR3, the DNA is TGTGCCAGCAGCTACGCAGCGGGACGTATTAGGGTCAATGAGCAGTTCTTC. Residues: CASSYAAGRIRVNEQFF. This chain links TRBV12-3 or TRBV12-4 with TRBJ2-1; 7 nucleotides align to TRBD2. There are 17 residues in the CDR3. Trimming took 6 bases from V and 6 from J; bases not matched to a gene: 17.

The chain is built from TRBV3-1 and TRBJ2-1, with TRBD2 identical over 10 bases. In germline, CDR1 is LGHDT, CDR2 YNNKEL (reference sequence). The trim removed 6 bases at V and 9 bases at J, leaving 8 bases unmatched. CDR3 size: 14 residues. The CDR3: CASRYGTSAGEQFF. CDR3 DNA: TGTGCCAGCAGATATGGGACTAGCGCAGGTGAGCAGTTCTTC.

At least ten counts were recorded for this clonotype. The chain links TRBV29-1 to TRBJ1-5, with 7 bases identical to TRBD1. The trim removed 8 bases at V and 3 bases at J, leaving 7 bases unmatched. Germline CDR1 is SQVTM and CDR2 is ANQGSEA. The CDR3 is 13 residues long. The CDR3 region has the DNA TGCAGCTGGGCCACAGGGGTCAATCAGCCCCAGCATTTT. Protein sequence: CSWATGVNQPQHF.

This clonotype was counted between two and nine times. The chain employs TRBV20-1 and TRBJ2-7, with 11 bases fitting TRBD2. J was trimmed by 2 bases and V by 2 bases; bases with no gene match: 5. Germline V gene lookup returns CDR1 DFQATT and CDR2 SNEGSKA (reference sequence). CDR3 length: 15 residues. The CDR3 sequence is CSARQLAGETYEQYF. CDR3 DNA: TGCAGTGCTAGACAACTAGCGGGAGAGACCTACGAGCAGTACTTC.

The table lists this clonotype with many counts. This sequence joins TRBV12-3 or TRBV12-4 and TRBJ2-1; D assignment may be TRBD1 or TRBD2 (7 bases each). The CDR3 sequence is 14 residues long. V dropped 10 bases and J dropped 15 bases, with 28 bases sitting between them. The CDR3 coding sequence is TGTGCCACCCTGAGACAGGGAAGAGTGGGGAGGGCGTTCTTC. It codes for CATLRQGRVGRAFF.

This clonotype was found many times. The chain recombines TRBV3-1 with TRBJ2-2; TRBD2 aligns across 11 bases. This CDR3 has 17 amino acids. CDR1 is LGHDT, CDR2 YNNKEL, per germline (reference sequence). The trim removed 0 bases at V and 8 bases at J, leaving 8 bases unmatched. CDR3 in amino acids: CASSQDELAGVSGELFF. The CDR3 region has the DNA TGTGCCAGCAGCCAAGACGAACTAGCGGGAGTTTCTGGGGAGCTGTTTTTT.